The sequence of this TCR beta chain was determined in a study of blood T cell repertoires in COVID-19. Study-level background: T cells, B-cell-depleted T cells, or PBMCs supplied cDNA or gDNA.

V was clipped by 0 bases and J by 6 bases; unmatched bases: 6. CDR1 and CDR2 (germline): SGHRS, YFSETQ. The CDR3 covers 16 residues. TCRdb's table, derived via immunoSEQ multiplex PCR, lists solely in-frame clones and lacks some. The repertoire has 95,000 to 120,000 clones, over 65% of them found once; the top ten carry roughly 2%. This rearrangement joins TRBV5-1 to TRBJ2-5; 12 nucleotides align to TRBD1. The receptor's source is a woman aged 40-49 years with acute or convalescent COVID-19. Sample: peripheral blood. The chain's CDR3 is CASSLAGTGGEKTQYF. DNA for the CDR3: TGCGCCAGCAGCTTGGCCGGGACAGGGGGCGAGAAGACCCAGTACTTC.